This T cell receptor beta chain derives from a study of blood T cell repertoires in COVID-19 (dated by TCRdb to about 2020). Regarding the complete study: Samples covering the acute and convalescent phases of COVID-19 were provided by collaborators in the United States, Italy and Spain. The prospective study material was composed of cDNA or gDNA derived from T cells, B-cell-depleted T cells, or PBMCs. The dataset comprised deeply sampled blood TCRbeta repertoires from subjects exposed to, actively infected with, or recovered from COVID-19. A freely available public database, intended as a resource for researchers studying the immune response to SARS-CoV-2, is where the repertoires were released. Samples were obtained from the ongoing ImmuneRACE study (first 160 participants) and from about 1,300 subjects provided by 6 global collaborators. Nearly every sample came with metadata listing a de-identified subject ID, COVID-19 status, age in years and sex. Where available, HLA class I and class II types were obtained from metadata supplied by the sample provider rather than from assay-based typing.

One collaborating source in Seattle enrolled patients while the patients were actively infected and followed the patients over time throughout the course of disease. Each collaborating institution followed its own protocols to collect whole blood in K2EDTA tubes. Collaborator samples were shipped for TCRbeta analysis as frozen whole blood, isolated PBMCs, or DNA extracted from either sample type. With respect to this clone: This clone's antigen is unknown. There are no base qualities to consult, and no much larger clone falls within one base.

The immunoSEQ Assay, a bias-controlled multiplex PCR, was used to amplify TCRbeta CDR3 regions from genomic DNA. The source study handled its data this way. Nucleated cell counts per sample were estimated from amplification of reference gene primers within the assay. To quantify the absolute abundance of each unique TCRbeta CDR3 rearrangement, sequence reads were collapsed and filtered. For each sample, productive Simpson clonality was calculated as the square root of Simpson's diversity index over productive rearrangements. Held by TCRdb, this immuneACCESS table contains in-frame sequences only and omits some clones. Under half of the omission traces to an unresolved V gene where checked; the cause of the rest is unknown. V and J calls and clone size are copied from that table; D and trimming were computed from the DNA. The sample data list 250,000 to 300,000 clones, and about 90% of these were observed just once. The ten largest clones add up to roughly 10% of the sample.

CDR1 and CDR2, looked up from the germline V gene (reference sequence), are MNHEY and SMNVEV. V is clipped by 3 bases and J by 2 bases, and the sequence between their germline boundaries is 17 bases long. The CDR3 starts with the cysteine, ends with the phenylalanine, and has 16 residues. Of the read, only the CDR3 DNA is kept; its 48 bases are in frame from base 1. Overall results and qualifications from the work: The amount of clinical and demographic metadata varied by source and participant and was provided uncurated.

Source material: peripheral blood. The V gene is TRBV27 and the J gene is TRBJ2-7; perhaps TRBD2 is the D gene, with 7 bases matching. This receptor was identified in a woman aged 25-40 years with COVID-19, enrolled during active disease. The CDR3 amino acid sequence is: CASSLGGAGRAYEQYF. The DNA is as follows: TGTGCCAGCAGTTTGGGGGGGGCAGGGAGAGCCTACGAGCAGTACTTC.